This record concerns one TCR beta chain sequence. The antigen is undetermined. The data were produced by immunoSEQ multiplex PCR, yet TCRdb's version contains in-frame clones alone and is incomplete. Seen here are some 65,000 clones, around 87% observed once, and the top ten hold 0.3% to 0.45%. This entry belongs to a study of OX40 agonist ivuxolimab in advanced cancers. General observations from the study: Nonresponders included some who also had low normalized T-cell clonal expansion.

Germline CDR1 and CDR2: MNHEY and SMNVEV (reference sequence). After removal of 1 base from V and 0 bases from J, the junction contained 15 bases not matched to a gene. The CDR3 is 21 amino acids. The chain is built from TRBV27 and TRBJ2-1, with 10 bases matching TRBD2. The source material was CD4+ or CD8+ T cells sorted from blood, sampled in a trial of the OX40 agonist ivuxolimab. The TCR comes from an adult with an advanced solid tumor such as melanoma, head and neck, liver or kidney cancer. For the CDR3, the DNA is TGTGCCAGCAGTTTATACTACACGAGCGGGGGGGATGCGAGCTCCTACAATGAGCAGTTCTTC. Translated, it gives CASSLYYTSGGDASSYNEQFF.